This T cell receptor beta chain was captured in a study of blood T cell repertoires in COVID-19. Study in general: COVID-19 samples, acute and convalescent, were from the United States, Italy and Spain.

Per the study methods: For nucleated cells, counts were estimated from reference gene primer amplification. Sequencing used immunoSEQ multiplex PCR; TCRdb keeps in-frame clones, though not all of them. D and trimming were read from the DNA, whereas the V and J calls and clone size are those reported in that table. The repertoire holds some 290,000 clones, more than 75% seen once, with under 3% in the top ten. The sample taken for sequencing was PBMCs or T cells enriched from blood (not recorded which). This TCR was sampled from a woman aged 40 to 50 with acute COVID-19.

In DNA, the CDR3 is TGTGCCACCAGTGATCACGGGACTAGCGAGGCGGATACGCAGTATTTT. Protein sequence: CATSDHGTSEADTQYF. The chain uses TRBV24-1 and TRBJ2-3, with 10 bases fitting TRBD2. V was clipped by 3 bases and J by 6 bases; unmatched bases: 8. Germline lookup yields CDR1 KGHDR and CDR2 SFDVKD. The CDR3 consists of 16 residues.